The 20 T cell receptor beta chains given below trace back to one sample, sequenced in a study of blood T cell repertoires in COVID-19. Repertoires were generated with immunoSEQ multiplex PCR, while TCRdb's copy carries only in-frame clones and drops some. The sample includes some 80,000 clones, about 92% of them seen just once. The sequencing sample was made of peripheral blood. Receptors originate from an elderly woman with active or convalescent COVID-19.

The chain carries TRBV7-2 and TRBJ2-4; a weak D match, TRBD2 (6 bases). V was cut by 6 bases and J by 11 bases, with 17 bases left in between. The length of the CDR3 is 13 residues. Germline V gene data show CDR1 as SGHTA and CDR2 as FQGNSA. The CDR3 reads CASSLGSGDFQYF. As DNA, the CDR3 is TGTGCCAGCAGTTTGGGTTCGGGGGATTTTCAGTACTTC.

The CDR3 loop is CASRGQGTDTQYF. DNA for the CDR3: TGTGCCAGTAGGGGACAGGGGACAGATACGCAGTATTTT. The chain is built from TRBV19 and TRBJ2-3, with TRBD1 matching over 10 bases. The CDR3 extends over 13 amino acids. Germline trimming cut 6 bases from V and 3 bases from J; bases unmatched to any gene: 0. Germline V lookup: CDR1 LNHDA, CDR2 SQIVND (reference sequence).

Concerning this clone itself: Its ends do not fully match the called genes, so a read error is possible. This rearrangement joins TRBV11-2 to TRBJ1-2, with D perhaps TRBD1 (5 bases). The CDR3 consists of 11 residues. Germline-derived CDR1 and CDR2 are SGHAT and FQNNGV. The DNA of the CDR3 is TGCCCGACAGCCTATTCAGGAGGCTACACCTTC. This encodes CPTAYSGGYTF.

The chain combines TRBV12-3 or TRBV12-4 with TRBJ1-5; D gene ambiguous. V was shortened by 5 bases and J by 6 bases, with 11 bases between the two germline ends. The CDR3 runs to 13 residues. The CDR3: CASSPGVFQPQHF. The CDR3 bases are TGTGCCAGCAGTCCCGGAGTTTTTCAGCCCCAGCATTTT.

The chain uses TRBV19 and TRBJ2-1; 9 positions match TRBD1. Germline CDR1 is LNHDA and CDR2 is SQIVND (reference sequence). The ends lost 6 bases at V and 2 bases at J; junction bases unmatched: 5. The CDR3 contains 15 residues. In DNA, the CDR3 is TGTGCCAGTAGAGCGGGACAGGGTACCTACAATGAGCAGTTCTTC. Its protein is CASRAGQGTYNEQFF.

This chain connects TRBV27 to TRBJ1-2; no firm D call. From germline, CDR1 is MNHEY and CDR2 SMNVEV (reference sequence). This CDR3 comprises 13 residues. The V and J ends lost 11 bases and 0 bases respectively, with 13 bases between them. CDR3 in amino acids: CACRGTSNYGYTF. DNA for the CDR3: TGTGCCTGTCGGGGTACCTCTAACTATGGCTACACCTTC.

This clone has a single count. The genes are TRBV19 and TRBJ1-1, with D perhaps TRBD1 (6 bases). Looked up from germline, CDR1 is LNHDA and CDR2 is SQIVND (reference sequence). The CDR3 has 17 residues. The V and J ends lost 7 bases and 1 base respectively, with 22 bases between them. The CDR3, as DNA: TGTGCCAGTAAGAGGACAGTCTCCTTATTTACGAACACTGAAGCTTTCTTT. Translated, it gives CASKRTVSLFTNTEAFF.

DNA for the CDR3: TGTGCCAGCAGCTTACAGGGTAGCAATCAGCCCCAGCATTTT. It codes for CASSLQGSNQPQHF. This sequence joins TRBV7-2 and TRBJ1-5, with D possibly being TRBD1 (5 bases). This CDR3 comprises 14 residues. V lost 2 bases, J lost 0 bases, and 5 bases lay in between. Germline lookup yields CDR1 SGHTA and CDR2 FQGNSA.

V and J are TRBV20-1 and TRBJ2-1, with 8 bases aligning to TRBD1. CDR1 and CDR2 from the germline V gene are DFQATT and SNEGSKA (reference sequence). This CDR3 comprises 17 residues. The V and J ends lost 3 bases and 0 bases, in that order; junction bases with no gene match: 10. This CDR3 is CSASVTRDRSSYNEQFF. The CDR3 nucleotides are TGCAGTGCTAGTGTGACCCGGGACAGGAGCTCCTACAATGAGCAGTTCTTC.

The rearrangement uses TRBV7-2 and TRBJ1-4, with 9 bases matching TRBD1. Trimming cost V 5 bases and J 6 bases; bases outside gene matches: 7. The CDR3 has 15 amino acids. The germline CDR1 and CDR2 sequences are SGHTA and FQGNSA. CDR3 loop: CASSPGQGRDEKLFF. The CDR3 DNA sequence: TGTGCCAGCAGCCCCGGACAGGGGAGGGATGAAAAACTGTTTTTT.

The rearrangement links TRBV19 to TRBJ1-3, with 8 bases aligning to TRBD1. V lost 6 bases to trimming and J lost 4 bases; unmatched junction nucleotides: 8. CDR1 is LNHDA, CDR2 SQIVND, per germline (reference sequence). CDR3 length: 15 amino acids. This CDR3 is CASSQDRAEGNTIYF. The CDR3 DNA follows: TGTGCCAGTAGCCAGGACAGGGCGGAAGGAAACACCATATATTTT.

The CDR3 region has the DNA TGTGCCAGCAGTTTAGAGCAGGGTAGACAGCCCCAGCATTTT. As protein: CASSLEQGRQPQHF. The chain has TRBV28 and TRBJ1-5; D may be TRBD1 (5 bases). V was cut by 2 bases and J by 7 bases, with 12 bases left in between. CDR1 and CDR2 (germline): MDHEN, SYDVKM. The length of the CDR3 is 14 residues.

This sequence joins TRBV7-9 and TRBJ1-2; 7 positions agree with TRBD1. The CDR3 sequence is 13 residues long. Trimming removed 1 base from V and 8 bases from J; junction bases left unmatched: 4. The germline gives CDR1 SEHNR, CDR2 FQNEAQ (reference sequence). DNA of the CDR3: TGTGCCAGCAGCTTAGTTCGACAGGGCGGCTACACCTTC. Translating it yields CASSLVRQGGYTF.

The V gene is TRBV19, the J gene TRBJ2-1; D perhaps matches TRBD1 (5 bases). The V gene lost 1 base and the J gene lost 6 bases, with 13 bases spanning the gap. Per germline, CDR1 LNHDA and CDR2 SQIVND (reference sequence). The CDR3 extends over 15 amino acids. This CDR3 reads CASSIAPSGSNEQFF. CDR3 bases: TGTGCCAGTAGTATAGCGCCCTCAGGGTCCAATGAGCAGTTCTTC.

The chain joins TRBV10-3 to TRBJ2-1, with TRBD1 as a possible D gene (6 bases). This CDR3 has 15 residues. The germline V gene has CDR1 ENHRY and CDR2 SYGVKD. V shed 4 bases and J shed 3 bases, with 13 bases lying between them. The CDR3 nucleotides are TGTGCCATCAGTGGAGCCGGGACACACTACAATGAGCAGTTCTTC. Encoded protein: CAISGAGTHYNEQFF.

This chain uses TRBV5-4 with TRBJ2-3; TRBD1 agrees at 9 bases. The CDR3 length is 15 residues. With 0 bases clipped from V and 8 bases from J, the junction kept 7 bases outside the gene matches. Germline-derived CDR1 and CDR2 are SGHNT and YYREEE (reference sequence). The DNA for the CDR3 is TGTGCCAGCAGCTTGGAGGGACAGGGTCTTGGTACGCAGTATTTT. As protein: CASSLEGQGLGTQYF.

The chain carries TRBV5-4 and TRBJ2-5, with D unclear. The length of the CDR3 is 14 residues. V lost 4 bases, J lost 1 base, and 11 bases lay in between. Germline lookup yields CDR1 SGHNT and CDR2 YYREEE (reference sequence). The CDR3 region has the DNA TGTGCCAGCAGCCTCCCGAACAGCCAAGAGACCCAGTACTTC. Its protein is CASSLPNSQETQYF.

The CDR3 bases are TGTGCCAGCAGCGGGGCCGCCGCTAGCACAGATACGCAGTATTTT. Protein sequence: CASSGAAASTDTQYF. The rearrangement joins TRBV6-2 or TRBV6-3 to TRBJ2-3; D might be TRBD1 or TRBD2, each matching 5 bases. Germline V gene data show CDR1 as MNHEY and CDR2 as SVGEGT. Trimming removed 6 bases at V and 0 bases at J, with 13 bases between. The CDR3 sequence is 15 residues long.

The chain links TRBV11-2 to TRBJ2-7; possibly TRBD2 for D (5 bases). V lost 3 bases and J lost 7, with 16 bases in between. CDR3 size: 14 residues. Germline V CDR1 and CDR2: SGHAT, FQNNGV. CDR3: CASSFELVVREQYF. CDR3 bases: TGTGCCAGCAGCTTTGAACTAGTAGTGAGGGAGCAGTACTTC.

J is TRBJ2-7 and V is TRBV4-3; 7 nucleotides match TRBD1. The CDR3 contains 15 residues. V dropped 1 base and J dropped 6; count of bases not matched to a gene: 9. The germline V gene encodes CDR1 LGHNA and CDR2 YSLEER. CDR3 sequence: CASSQGLQGTGEQYF. CDR3 bases: TGCGCCAGCAGCCAAGGCTTACAGGGGACGGGCGAGCAGTACTTC.